Listed below are T cell receptor beta chains from one sample, sequenced in a study of blood T cell repertoires in COVID-19. Method: immunoSEQ multiplex PCR; TCRdb's copy keeps in-frame clones and lacks some. This table holds about 250,000 clones, 70% to 90% found once. Sequencing was carried out using peripheral blood. The receptors shown here come from a man between 18 and 29 years old with active or convalescent COVID-19. Each CDR3 is given with its conserved first and last residue. D genes are given only for firm matches. Clone size appears in some rows only: once, few, many, or a class for an expanded clone.

cdr3_nt	cdr3_aa	j_call	d_call	clone_size	v_call	cdr3_length
TGTGTCAGCAGCGTAGGAGGACTCCCCTCCGAGGATACGCAGTATTTT	CVSSVGGLPSEDTQYF	TRBJ2-3	-	-	TRBV9	16
TGCGCCAGCAGCTTGGGAGGCAGACTAGAGACCCAGTACTTC	CASSLGGRLETQYF	TRBJ2-5	-	-	TRBV5-1	14
TGTGCCAGTAGTCCACAGACTGGGGGCAGGACGCAGTATTTT	CASSPQTGGRTQYF	TRBJ2-3	-	-	TRBV19	14
TGTGCCAGCAGCGTAGCCGGGACAGGGGGTTCACCCCTCCACTTT	CASSVAGTGGSPLHF	TRBJ1-6	TRBD1	-	TRBV9	15
TGTGCCAGCAGCTATTCTGGGGCCAACGTCCTGACTTTC	CASSYSGANVLTF	TRBJ2-6	-	-	TRBV6-2/TRBV6-3	13
TGTGCCAGCAGCTTAGAACAGGGATGGGCTGAAGCTTTCTTT	CASSLEQGWAEAFF	TRBJ1-1	-	-	TRBV7-2	14
TGCGCCAGCAGTCGCTGGTTAGGAGAGGACACTGAAGCTTTCTTT	CASSRWLGEDTEAFF	TRBJ1-1	-	-	TRBV5-1	15
TGCGCCAGCAGCTTGGTTCCAGGGTCCACTGAAGCTTTCTTT	CASSLVPGSTEAFF	TRBJ1-1	-	-	TRBV5-1	14
TGTGCCAGCAGGGACAGGATATATAGCAATCAGCCCCAGCATTTT	CASRDRIYSNQPQHF	TRBJ1-5	TRBD1	few	TRBV6-5	15
TGTGCCAGCAGTCCGCGTGAACGCTACAATGAGCAGTTCTTC	CASSPRERYNEQFF	TRBJ2-1	-	once	TRBV6-6	14
TGTGCCAGCAGCGCCCCCGGGACTAAAGAGACCCAGTACTTC	CASSAPGTKETQYF	TRBJ2-5	TRBD2	-	TRBV7-2	14
TGTGCCAGCAGCCCGACCGGGACAGGGTCTAATGAAAAACTGTTTTTT	CASSPTGTGSNEKLFF	TRBJ1-4	TRBD1	-	TRBV7-8	16
TGTGCCAGCAGTTTTTACGGGGAGCTGTTTTTT	CASSFYGELFF	TRBJ2-2	-	-	TRBV27	11
TGCGCCAGCAGCTTGGGAACAGACGATGGCTACACCTTC	CASSLGTDDGYTF	TRBJ1-2	-	-	TRBV5-1	13
TGTGCCAGCAGTGAGCACAGGCAGCCCCAGCATTTT	CASSEHRQPQHF	TRBJ1-5	-	-	TRBV6-1	12
TGCAGCGCTGTGCGGGGGGACACCATATATTTT	CSAVRGDTIYF	TRBJ1-3	-	-	TRBV29-1	11